These T cell receptor beta chains were read from a single sample in a study of T cell responses to AZD1222 COVID-19 vaccine. TCRdb's copy holds only in-frame clones and misses some; the assay was immunoSEQ multiplex PCR. The data contain 150,000 to 200,000 clones, approximately 87% of them singletons. Sequencing used peripheral blood, obtained on day 0 of MenACWY control vaccination. The receptors were sampled from an adult in good health. Each CDR3 is given with its conserved first and last residue.

cdr3_length	v_call	j_call	cdr3_aa
13	TRBV30	TRBJ1-1	CAWTRGLGTEAFF
13	TRBV7-9	TRBJ2-7	CASSSEWSSEQYF
13	TRBV12-3/TRBV12-4	TRBJ2-7	CASRKTGIYEQYF
16	TRBV5-6	TRBJ1-5	CASSLWTDYSNQPQHF
13	TRBV10-3	TRBJ1-6	CAISESAGSPLHF
17	TRBV5-1	TRBJ2-1	CASSGGLAGGPLREQFF
14	TRBV4-1	TRBJ2-3	CASSQGVPTDTQYF
20	TRBV20-1	TRBJ2-7	CSASERGLAGPGPNIYEQYF
15	TRBV6-1	TRBJ1-5	CASSEVGRNNQPQHF
12	TRBV5-5	TRBJ1-6	CASSDRNSPLHF
13	TRBV20-1	TRBJ2-7	CSATDRGPYEQYF
15	TRBV7-3	TRBJ2-1	CASSTSSVRYNEQFF
12	TRBV6-5	TRBJ1-2	CASFSTPSGYTF
14	TRBV6-5	TRBJ2-7	CASRAGGNLYEQYF
15	TRBV11-2	TRBJ1-4	CASSSTGFTNEKLFF
13	TRBV6-5	TRBJ1-2	CASSYKGLSGYTF
14	TRBV5-3	TRBJ1-5	CARSPQGPNQPQHF
11	TRBV30	TRBJ1-1	CAWRGQSEAFF
14	TRBV5-1	TRBJ1-2	CASSSGQINYGYTF
17	TRBV19	TRBJ2-5	CASSPWQGLGGQETQYF
13	TRBV6-1	TRBJ1-1	CASSERGTGEAFF
15	TRBV25-1	TRBJ2-3	CASSEFRRSTDTQYF
16	TRBV3-1/TRBV3-2	TRBJ2-1	CASSQDAGESYGEQFF
15	TRBV28	TRBJ1-1	CASSSYRGTNTEAFF
12	TRBV5-4	TRBJ1-1	CASSVDGQVAFF
12	TRBV27	TRBJ1-1	CASSMGNTEAFF
13	TRBV6-2/TRBV6-3	TRBJ2-1	CASSFTGGSEQFF
13	TRBV7-3	TRBJ1-1	CASSLTEATEAFF
14	TRBV30	TRBJ2-5	CAWSTVAFQETQYF
12	TRBV28	TRBJ1-1	CASKGAMTEAFF
18	TRBV5-1	TRBJ2-7	CASSPDRGLAGAPYEQYF
13	TRBV19	TRBJ1-1	CASKRPWGAEAFF
13	TRBV5-1	TRBJ2-7	CASSHRGDYEQYF
15	TRBV4-1	TRBJ1-6	CASRLERAGGSPLHF
16	TRBV30	TRBJ2-7	CAWRGTGGYNSYEQYF
15	TRBV4-2	TRBJ2-1	CASSQELDSYNEQFF
14	TRBV7-2	TRBJ1-5	CASSNRQGSQPQHF